Listed here is a single T cell receptor beta chain. Antigen unknown. These data originate in a study of T cell responses to AZD1222 COVID-19 vaccine. Study-wide findings and caveats: There were mostly white British donors and more females than males, and clonal diversity was possibly underestimated. Two AZD1222 administrations were followed by greater Spike-specific TCR breadth and depth.

Trimming removed 3 bases at V and 0 bases at J, with 12 bases between. This CDR3 comprises 15 residues. Germline-derived CDR1 and CDR2 are SGDLS and YYNGEE. Sequencing used immunoSEQ multiplex PCR; TCRdb keeps in-frame clones, though not all of them. The table has 80,000 to 95,000 clones, 85% to 90% seen once. The sample consisted of peripheral blood, taken on day 0 of MenACWY control vaccination. The rearrangement links TRBV9 to TRBJ1-1, with D possibly being TRBD1 (6 bases). The clonotype comes from an adult in good health. This CDR3 reads CASSAGGGLNTEAFF. DNA of the CDR3: TGTGCCAGCAGCGCCGGGGGCGGATTGAACACTGAAGCTTTCTTT.